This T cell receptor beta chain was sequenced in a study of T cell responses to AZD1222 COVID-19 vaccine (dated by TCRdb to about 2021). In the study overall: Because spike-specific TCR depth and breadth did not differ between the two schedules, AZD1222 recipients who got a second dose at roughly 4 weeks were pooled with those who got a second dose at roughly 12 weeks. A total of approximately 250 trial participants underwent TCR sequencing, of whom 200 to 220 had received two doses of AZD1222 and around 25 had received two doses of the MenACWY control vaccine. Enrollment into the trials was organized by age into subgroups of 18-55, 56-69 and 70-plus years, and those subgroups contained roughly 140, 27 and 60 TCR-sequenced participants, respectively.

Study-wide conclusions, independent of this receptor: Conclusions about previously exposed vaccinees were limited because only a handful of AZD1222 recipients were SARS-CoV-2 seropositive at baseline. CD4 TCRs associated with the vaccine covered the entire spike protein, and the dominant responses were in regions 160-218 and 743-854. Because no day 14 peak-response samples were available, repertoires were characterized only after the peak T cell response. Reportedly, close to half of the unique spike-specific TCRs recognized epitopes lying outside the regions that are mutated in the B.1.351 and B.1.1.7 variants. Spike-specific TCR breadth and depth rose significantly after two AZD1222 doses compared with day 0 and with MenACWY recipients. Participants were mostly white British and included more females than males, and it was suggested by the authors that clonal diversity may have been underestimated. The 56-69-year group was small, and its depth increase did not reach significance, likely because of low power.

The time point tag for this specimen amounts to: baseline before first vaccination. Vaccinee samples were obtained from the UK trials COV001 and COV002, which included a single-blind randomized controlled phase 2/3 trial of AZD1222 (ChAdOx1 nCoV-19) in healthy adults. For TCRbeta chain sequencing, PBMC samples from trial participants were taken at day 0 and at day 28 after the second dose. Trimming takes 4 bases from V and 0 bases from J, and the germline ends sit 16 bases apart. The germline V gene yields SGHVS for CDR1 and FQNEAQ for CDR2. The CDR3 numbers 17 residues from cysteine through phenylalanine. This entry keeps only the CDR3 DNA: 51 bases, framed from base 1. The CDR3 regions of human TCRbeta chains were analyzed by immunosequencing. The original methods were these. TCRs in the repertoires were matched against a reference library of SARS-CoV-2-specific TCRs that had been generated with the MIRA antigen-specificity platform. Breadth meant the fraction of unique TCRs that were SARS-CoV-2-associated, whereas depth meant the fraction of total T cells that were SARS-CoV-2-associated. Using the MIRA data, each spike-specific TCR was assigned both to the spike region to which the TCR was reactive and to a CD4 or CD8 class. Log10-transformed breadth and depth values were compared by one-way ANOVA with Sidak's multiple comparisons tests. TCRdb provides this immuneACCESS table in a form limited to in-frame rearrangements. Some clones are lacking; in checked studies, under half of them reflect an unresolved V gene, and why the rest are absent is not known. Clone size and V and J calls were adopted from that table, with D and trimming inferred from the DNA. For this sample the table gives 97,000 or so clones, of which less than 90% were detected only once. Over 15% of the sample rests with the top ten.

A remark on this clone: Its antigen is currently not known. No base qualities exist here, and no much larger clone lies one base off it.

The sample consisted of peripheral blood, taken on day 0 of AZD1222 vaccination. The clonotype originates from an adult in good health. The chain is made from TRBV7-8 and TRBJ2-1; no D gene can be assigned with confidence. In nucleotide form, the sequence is TGTGCCAGCAGCTCCAACCGTTTACTGAGCTCCTACAATGAGCAGTTCTTC. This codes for CASSSNRLLSSYNEQFF.